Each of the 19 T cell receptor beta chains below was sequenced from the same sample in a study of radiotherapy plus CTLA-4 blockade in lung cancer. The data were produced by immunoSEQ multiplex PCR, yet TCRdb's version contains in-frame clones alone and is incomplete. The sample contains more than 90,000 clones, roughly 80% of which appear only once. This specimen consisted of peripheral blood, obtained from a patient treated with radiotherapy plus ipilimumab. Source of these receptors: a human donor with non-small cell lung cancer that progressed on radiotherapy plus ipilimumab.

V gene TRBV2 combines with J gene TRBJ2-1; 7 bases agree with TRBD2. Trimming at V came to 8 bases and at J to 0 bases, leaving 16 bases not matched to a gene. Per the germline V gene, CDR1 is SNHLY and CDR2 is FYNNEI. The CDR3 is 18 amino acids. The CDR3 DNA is TGTGCCAGCGCTCAAGCCCCAACGCGCGGGAGCTCCTACAATGAGCAGTTCTTC. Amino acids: CASAQAPTRGSSYNEQFF.

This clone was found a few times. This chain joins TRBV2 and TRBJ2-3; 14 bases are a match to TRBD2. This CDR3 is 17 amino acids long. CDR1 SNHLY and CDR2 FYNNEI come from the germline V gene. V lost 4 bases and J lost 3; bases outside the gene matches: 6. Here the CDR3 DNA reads TGTGCCAGCAGTGCCGGGACTAGCGGGAGAGTGACAGATACGCAGTATTTT. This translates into CASSAGTSGRVTDTQYF. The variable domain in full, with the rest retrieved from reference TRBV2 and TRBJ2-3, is EPEVTQTPSHQVTQMGQEVILRCVPISNHLYFYWYRQILGQKVEFLVSFYNNEISEKSEIFDDQFSVERPDGSNFTLKIRSTKLEDSAMYFCASSAGTSGRVTDTQYFGPGTRLTVL.

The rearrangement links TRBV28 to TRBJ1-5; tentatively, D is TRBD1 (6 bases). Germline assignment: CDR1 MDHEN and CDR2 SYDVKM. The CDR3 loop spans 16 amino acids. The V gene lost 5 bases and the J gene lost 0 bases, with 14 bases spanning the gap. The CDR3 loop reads CASSVQGLNSNQPQHF. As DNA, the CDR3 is TGTGCCAGCAGTGTACAGGGACTTAATAGCAATCAGCCCCAGCATTTT.

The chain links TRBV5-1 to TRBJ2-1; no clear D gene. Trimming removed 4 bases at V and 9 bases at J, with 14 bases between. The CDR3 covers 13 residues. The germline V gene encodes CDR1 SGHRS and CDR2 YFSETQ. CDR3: CASSGMVGSEQFF. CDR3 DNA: TGCGCCAGCAGCGGGATGGTAGGGTCTGAGCAGTTCTTC.

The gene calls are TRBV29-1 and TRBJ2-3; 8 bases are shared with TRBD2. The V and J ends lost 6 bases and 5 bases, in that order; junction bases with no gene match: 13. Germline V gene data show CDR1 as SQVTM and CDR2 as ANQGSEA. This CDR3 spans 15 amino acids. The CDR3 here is CSVARSAGVGDTQYF. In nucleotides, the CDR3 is TGCAGCGTCGCTCGCTCAGCGGGAGTGGGAGATACGCAGTATTTT.

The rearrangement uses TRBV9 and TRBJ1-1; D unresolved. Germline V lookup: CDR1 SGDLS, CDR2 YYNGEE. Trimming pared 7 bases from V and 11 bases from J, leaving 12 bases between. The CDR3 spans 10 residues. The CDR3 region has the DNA TGTGCCAGCGGCCTATTCGGGGCTTTCTTT. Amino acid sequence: CASGLFGAFF.

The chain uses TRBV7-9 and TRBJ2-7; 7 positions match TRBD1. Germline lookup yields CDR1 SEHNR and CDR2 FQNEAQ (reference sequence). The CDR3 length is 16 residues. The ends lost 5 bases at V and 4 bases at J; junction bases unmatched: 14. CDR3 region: CASSTSGTAYRYEQYF. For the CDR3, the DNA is TGTGCCAGCAGCACCTCCGGGACAGCCTATCGGTACGAGCAGTACTTC.

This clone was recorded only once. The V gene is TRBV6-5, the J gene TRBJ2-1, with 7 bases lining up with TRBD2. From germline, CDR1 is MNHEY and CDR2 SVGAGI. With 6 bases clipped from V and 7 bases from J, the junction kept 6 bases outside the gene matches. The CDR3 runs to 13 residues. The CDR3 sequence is CASRLTGGNEQFF. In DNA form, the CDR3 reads TGTGCCAGCAGGCTGACGGGAGGTAATGAGCAGTTCTTC.

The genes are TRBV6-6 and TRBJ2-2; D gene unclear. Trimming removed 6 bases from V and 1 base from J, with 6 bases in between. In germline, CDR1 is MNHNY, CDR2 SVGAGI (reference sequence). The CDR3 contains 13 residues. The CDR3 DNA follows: TGTGCCAGCAGCCTGGGGAACACCGGGGAGCTGTTTTTT. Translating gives CASSLGNTGELFF.

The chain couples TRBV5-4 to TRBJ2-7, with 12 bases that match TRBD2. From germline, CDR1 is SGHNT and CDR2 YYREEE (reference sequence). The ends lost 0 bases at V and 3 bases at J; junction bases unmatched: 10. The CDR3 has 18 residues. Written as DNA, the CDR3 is TGTGCCAGCAGCTTGGGGGGGACTAGCGGGCGGGCGGTCTACGAGCAGTACGTC. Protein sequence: CASSLGGTSGRAVYEQYV.

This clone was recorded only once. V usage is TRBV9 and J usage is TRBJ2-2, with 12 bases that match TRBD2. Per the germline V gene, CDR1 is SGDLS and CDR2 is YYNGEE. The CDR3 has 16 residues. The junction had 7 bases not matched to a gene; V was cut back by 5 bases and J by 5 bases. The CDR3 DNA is TGTGCCAGCAGAGGAAGACTAGCGGGAGATACCGGGGAGCTGTTTTTT. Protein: CASRGRLAGDTGELFF. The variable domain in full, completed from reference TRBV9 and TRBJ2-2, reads DSGVTQTPKHLITATGQRVTLRCSPRSGDLSVYWYQQSLDQGLQFLIQYYNGEERAKGNILERFSAQQFPDLHSELNLSSLELGDSALYFCASRGRLAGDTGELFFGEGSRLTVL.

DNA of the CDR3: TGTGCCAGCAGCCCGAAACTAGAAGTCGACTCCTACAATGAGCAGTTCTTC. Its translation: CASSPKLEVDSYNEQFF. This sequence joins TRBV7-8 and TRBJ2-1, with a possible D match to TRBD2 (5 bases). CDR3 length: 17 residues. Trimming removed 5 bases at V and 0 bases at J, with 17 bases between. Germline V lookup: CDR1 SGHVS, CDR2 FQNEAQ.

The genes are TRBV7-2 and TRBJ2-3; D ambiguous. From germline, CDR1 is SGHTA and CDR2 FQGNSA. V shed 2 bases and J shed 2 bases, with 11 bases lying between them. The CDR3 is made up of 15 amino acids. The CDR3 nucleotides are TGTGCCAGCAGCTTACTGGGCAGTTCCACAGATACGCAGTATTTT. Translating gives CASSLLGSSTDTQYF.

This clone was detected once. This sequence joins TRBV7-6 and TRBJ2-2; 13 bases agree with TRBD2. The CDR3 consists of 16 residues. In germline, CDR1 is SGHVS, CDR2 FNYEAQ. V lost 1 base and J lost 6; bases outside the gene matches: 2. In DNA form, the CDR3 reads TGTGCCAGCAGCTTAGGGACTAGCGGGAGCTCCGGGGAGCTGTTTTTT. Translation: CASSLGTSGSSGELFF. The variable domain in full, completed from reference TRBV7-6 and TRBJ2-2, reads GAGVSQSPRYKVTKRGQDVALRCDPISGHVSLYWYRQALGQGPEFLTYFNYEAQQDKSGLPNDRFSAERPEGSISTLTIQRTEQRDSAMYRCASSLGTSGSSGELFFGEGSRLTVL.

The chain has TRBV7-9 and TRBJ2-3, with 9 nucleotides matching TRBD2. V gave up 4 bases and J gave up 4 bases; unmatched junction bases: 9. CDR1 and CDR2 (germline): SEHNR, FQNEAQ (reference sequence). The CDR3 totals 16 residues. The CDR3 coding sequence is TGTGCCAGCAGCTGGGTGTTAGCGGGAGCCCCAGATACGCAGTATTTT. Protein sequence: CASSWVLAGAPDTQYF.

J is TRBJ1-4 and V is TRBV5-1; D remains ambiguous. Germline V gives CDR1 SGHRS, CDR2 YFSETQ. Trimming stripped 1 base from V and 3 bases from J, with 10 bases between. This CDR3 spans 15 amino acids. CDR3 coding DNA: TGCGCCAGCAGCTTGTGGGGAGCGGCTAATGAAAAACTGTTTTTT. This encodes CASSLWGAANEKLFF.

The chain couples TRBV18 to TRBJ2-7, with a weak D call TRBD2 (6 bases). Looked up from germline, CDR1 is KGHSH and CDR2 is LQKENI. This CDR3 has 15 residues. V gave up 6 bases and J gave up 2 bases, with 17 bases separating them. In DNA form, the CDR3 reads TGTGCCAGCTCGACCCTTCCGGGACTTACCTACGAGCAGTACTTC. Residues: CASSTLPGLTYEQYF.

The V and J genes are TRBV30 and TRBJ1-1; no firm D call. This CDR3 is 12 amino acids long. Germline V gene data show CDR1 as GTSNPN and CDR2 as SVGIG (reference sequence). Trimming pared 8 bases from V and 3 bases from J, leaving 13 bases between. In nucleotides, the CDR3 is TGTGCCAAGGGTGACCTTGACACTGAAGCTTTCTTT. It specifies CAKGDLDTEAFF.

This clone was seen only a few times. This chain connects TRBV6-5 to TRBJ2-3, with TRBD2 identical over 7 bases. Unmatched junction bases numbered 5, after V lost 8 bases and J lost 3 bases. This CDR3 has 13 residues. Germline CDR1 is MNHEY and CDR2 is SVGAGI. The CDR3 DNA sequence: TGTGCCAGCGAAGCTAGCGGAACAGATACGCAGTATTTT. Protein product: CASEASGTDTQYF.